These 23 T cell receptor beta chains originate from one sample sequenced in a study of blood T cell repertoires in COVID-19. Method: immunoSEQ multiplex PCR; TCRdb's copy keeps in-frame clones and lacks some. The sample records approximately 500,000 clones, about 88% being singletons. The sequencing sample was made of peripheral blood. The receptors come from a man aged 18 to 29 with COVID-19, enrolled during active disease.

This rearrangement joins TRBV19 to TRBJ2-7; D not certain. Germline CDR1 LNHDA, CDR2 SQIVND (reference sequence). This CDR3 is 15 amino acids long. Trimming cost V 3 bases and J 0 bases, with 12 bases left between them. This CDR3 is CASSMWAQSSYEQYF. Here the CDR3 DNA reads TGTGCCAGTAGTATGTGGGCTCAAAGCTCCTACGAGCAGTACTTC.

V usage is TRBV6-6 and J usage is TRBJ1-1; 8 bases map to TRBD1. Germline CDR1 MNHNY, CDR2 SVGAGI (reference sequence). Losses at the gene ends were 6 bases for V and 5 bases for J; bases not matched to a gene: 8. There are 14 residues in the CDR3. This chain's CDR3 is CASRQGARVTEAFF. Written as DNA, the CDR3 is TGTGCCAGCAGGCAGGGGGCGCGGGTTACTGAAGCTTTCTTT.

This chain joins TRBV7-5 and TRBJ2-3; the listed D gene, TRBD2, was not tested against the DNA. TRBV7-5 is given as a pseudogene. The CDR3 loop spans 19 amino acids. CDR3 loop: CVRSLRSSGRAVALNTQYF. In DNA form, the CDR3 reads TGTGTCAGAAGCTTAAGATCTAGCGGGAGGGCTGTTGCATTAAATACGCAGTATTTT.

The V and J genes are TRBV21-1 and TRBJ2-7; the D segment call TRBD2 is taken from the table without a DNA check. TRBV21-1 is a pseudogene locus. CDR3 length equals 17 residues. Here the CDR3 reads CASSKPIPGLAVYEQYF. CDR3 bases: TGTGCCAGCAGCAAACCCATTCCGGGACTAGCGGTCTACGAGCAGTACTTC.

The chain recombines TRBV2 with TRBJ1-1, with D unclear. V lost 2 bases and J 1 base, leaving 8 bases between the germline ends. Germline V lookup: CDR1 SNHLY, CDR2 FYNNEI. The CDR3 is made up of 14 amino acids. CDR3 in DNA: TGTGCCAGCAGTGAAAGGCCAGGGAACACTGAAGCTTTCTTT. Translated: CASSERPGNTEAFF.

The chain has TRBV30 and TRBJ1-2; D remains unclear. CDR1 GTSNPN and CDR2 SVGIG come from the germline V gene (reference sequence). This CDR3 is built from 13 residues. Deletions cut 3 bases from V and 3 bases from J, with 11 bases between. The CDR3, as DNA: TGTGCCTGGAGCCCCAACGGGGACTATGGCTACACCTTC. It translates to CAWSPNGDYGYTF.

V gene TRBV28 combines with J gene TRBJ1-4, with 7 nucleotides matching TRBD1. The CDR3 extends over 13 amino acids. Germline CDR1 is MDHEN and CDR2 is SYDVKM. J was trimmed by 4 bases and V by 10 bases; bases with no gene match: 6. Here the CDR3 reads CATRTGNNEKLFF. The DNA of the CDR3 is TGTGCCACCAGGACAGGAAATAATGAAAAACTGTTTTTT.

The rearrangement joins TRBV5-1 to TRBJ1-2; 7 nucleotides agree with TRBD1. Germline trimming cut 4 bases from V and 8 bases from J; bases unmatched to any gene: 11. The CDR3 spans 14 residues. Germline V gene lookup returns CDR1 SGHRS and CDR2 YFSETQ. In DNA form, the CDR3 reads TGCGCCAGCAGCCCGGACAGGTCGACCGGGGGCTACACCTTC. Its protein is CASSPDRSTGGYTF.

The chain has TRBV6-5 and TRBJ1-5; D gene ambiguous. The germline V gene encodes CDR1 MNHEY and CDR2 SVGAGI. The CDR3 is 14 residues long. The ends were cut back, 5 bases at V and 0 bases at J, with 8 bases in the middle. CDR3 sequence reads: CASSPVYSNQPQHF. The CDR3 DNA reads as TGTGCCAGCAGTCCAGTGTATAGCAATCAGCCCCAGCATTTT.

This sequence joins TRBV13 and TRBJ2-1, with TRBD2 matching over 7 bases. Germline assignment: CDR1 PRHDT and CDR2 FYEKMQ (reference sequence). This CDR3 contains 14 residues. Trimming removed 1 base from V and 8 bases from J; junction bases left unmatched: 5. In DNA, the CDR3 is TGTGCCAGCAGCTTAGACGGGGGGATGGATGAGCAGTTCTTC. Translated, it gives CASSLDGGMDEQFF. Full variable domain (remainder filled in from reference TRBV13 and TRBJ2-1): AAGVIQSPRHLIKEKRETATLKCYPIPRHDTVYWYQQGPGQDPQFLISFYEKMQSDKGSIPDRFSAQQFSDYHSELNMSSLELGDSALYFCASSLDGGMDEQFFGPGTRLTVL.

The V gene is TRBV3-1 (or the pseudogene TRBV3-2), the J gene TRBJ1-5; TRBD1 is a possible D gene (6 bases). This CDR3 comprises 14 residues. CDR1 and CDR2 from the germline V gene are LGHDT and YNNKEL (reference sequence). V lost 5 bases to trimming and J lost 7 bases, with 15 bases between them. CDR3 residues: CASSRTVASQPQHF. CDR3 sequence (DNA): TGTGCCAGCAGCAGGACAGTGGCTAGCCAGCCCCAGCATTTT.

The J gene is TRBJ2-5, the V gene TRBV6-2 or TRBV6-3; 7 nucleotides line up with TRBD2. The CDR3 consists of 14 residues. Germline-derived CDR1 and CDR2 are MNHEY and SVGEGT. Trimming cost V 3 bases and J 7 bases; bases outside gene matches: 8. CDR3: CASSYPAGSLTQYF. The CDR3 nucleotides are TGTGCCAGCAGTTATCCAGCGGGAAGCCTGACCCAGTACTTC.

The chain employs TRBV5-4 and TRBJ2-7; D might be TRBD1 (6 bases). V was shortened by 4 bases and J by 3 bases, with 8 bases between the two germline ends. CDR1 is SGHNT and CDR2 is YYREEE in the germline V gene (reference sequence). This CDR3 contains 12 residues. The CDR3 nucleotides read TGTGCCAGCAGCCTGGGACACTACGAGCAGTACTTC. It is translated as CASSLGHYEQYF.

This clone was detected only once. The chain employs TRBV27 and TRBJ2-1, with a tentative D call TRBD2 (7 bases). The CDR3 is made up of 14 amino acids. The germline CDR1 and CDR2 sequences are MNHEY and SMNVEV (reference sequence). With 8 bases removed from V and 11 bases from J, the gap between germline ends came to 22 bases. The CDR3 reads CASAELGGRWQQFF. The CDR3 DNA reads TGTGCCAGCGCCGAGTTGGGGGGGCGTTGGCAGCAGTTCTTC.

This chain links TRBV27 with TRBJ1-1; 9 bases are a match to TRBD1. The CDR3 runs to 16 residues. Germline-derived CDR1 and CDR2 are MNHEY and SMNVEV (reference sequence). Trimming took 6 bases from V and 0 from J; bases not matched to a gene: 8. The CDR3 DNA reads TGTGCCAGCAGGGACGGGACAGGGAGGATGAACACTGAAGCTTTCTTT. This encodes CASRDGTGRMNTEAFF.

The chain has TRBV10-1 and TRBJ2-1; 11 nucleotides agree with TRBD2. V shed 3 bases and J 8 bases; nucleotides not matched to a gene: 6. Looked up from germline, CDR1 is WNHNN and CDR2 is SYGVQD (reference sequence). The CDR3 is 15 residues long. CDR3: CASSEDSGGADEQFF. The DNA for the CDR3 is TGCGCCAGCAGTGAAGATAGCGGGGGGGCCGATGAGCAGTTCTTC.

The chain recombines TRBV6-6 with TRBJ2-7; D is ambiguous. Trimming took 7 bases from V and 0 from J, leaving 13 bases between them. Germline-derived CDR1 and CDR2 are MNHNY and SVGAGI (reference sequence). This CDR3 is built from 14 residues. The CDR3 DNA sequence: TGTGCCAGCAACCTGCTAGGTATCTCCTACGAGCAGTACTTC. It is translated as CASNLLGISYEQYF.

V is TRBV7-2 and J is TRBJ2-4; TRBD1 aligns across 10 bases. The germline V gene encodes CDR1 SGHTA and CDR2 FQGNSA. The CDR3 runs to 16 residues. V shed 5 bases, J shed 1 base, and the junction held 5 bases outside the gene matches. The CDR3 loop reads CASSTDRGLAKNIQYF. The DNA of the CDR3 is TGTGCCAGCAGCACAGACAGGGGGCTGGCCAAAAACATTCAGTACTTC.

This sequence joins TRBV30 and TRBJ1-5, with a weak D call TRBD1 (5 bases). V was trimmed by 3 bases and J by 6 bases, leaving 9 bases between them. The CDR3 is made up of 12 amino acids. Germline V gene data show CDR1 as GTSNPN and CDR2 as SVGIG (reference sequence). This CDR3 is CAWSLTAQPQHF. CDR3 DNA sequence: TGTGCCTGGAGCCTGACAGCTCAGCCCCAGCATTTT. Full variable domain (missing parts from reference TRBV30 and TRBJ1-5): SQTIHQWPATLVQPVGSPLSLECTVEGTSNPNLYWYRQAAGRGLQLLFYSVGIGQISSEVPQNLSASRPQDRQFILSSKKLLLSDSGFYLCAWSLTAQPQHFGDGTRLSIL.

This chain links TRBV27 with TRBJ1-1, with 7 bases aligning to TRBD1. Germline V gene lookup returns CDR1 MNHEY and CDR2 SMNVEV (reference sequence). This CDR3 is built from 16 residues. V shed 3 bases and J 3 bases; nucleotides not matched to a gene: 10. CDR3 loop: CASSLYPTGADTEAFF. In DNA form, the CDR3 reads TGTGCCAGCAGTTTGTACCCCACAGGGGCCGACACTGAAGCTTTCTTT.

The chain couples TRBV5-5 to TRBJ2-1; tentative D call: TRBD1 (5 bases). The CDR3 has 12 amino acids. CDR1 is SGHKS and CDR2 is YYEKEE in the germline V gene (reference sequence). V shed 4 bases and J shed 7 bases, with 9 bases lying between them. The CDR3 DNA sequence: TGTGCCAGCAGCCACAGGACGAATGAGCAGTTCTTC. As protein: CASSHRTNEQFF.

The chain is built from TRBV7-8 and TRBJ2-1; no definite D call. With 4 bases removed from V and 5 bases from J, the gap between germline ends came to 9 bases. The CDR3 length is 13 residues. From germline, CDR1 is SGHVS and CDR2 FQNEAQ. CDR3 nucleotides: TGTGCCAGCAGCTCTCAGGCCAACAATGAGCAGTTCTTC. This sequence encodes CASSSQANNEQFF.

The chain carries TRBV29-1 and TRBJ2-5; 8 nucleotides match TRBD1. Germline loops: CDR1 SQVTM, CDR2 ANQGSEA. Trimming cost V 6 bases and J 3 bases; bases outside gene matches: 6. The CDR3 totals 13 residues. CDR3 region: CSVVTGGEETQYF. Here the CDR3 DNA reads TGCAGCGTCGTTACAGGGGGTGAAGAGACCCAGTACTTC.